Given below is one TCR beta chain in context. This specimen comes from a study of blood T cell repertoires in COVID-19. Only in-frame clones appear in the TCRdb table, and some are missing; sequencing was by immunoSEQ multiplex PCR. The sample contains 30,000 to 40,000 clones, around 89% of which appear only once. Per germline, CDR1 LNHDA and CDR2 SQIVND (reference sequence). This CDR3 comprises 14 residues. V was clipped by 10 bases and J by 3 bases; unmatched bases: 7. The chain uses TRBV19 and TRBJ2-7; TRBD2 agrees at 12 bases. This TCR derives from a man in his fifties or sixties with active or convalescent COVID-19. The sample comprised peripheral blood. The CDR3 region is CATKLAGGIYEQYF. The CDR3 region has the DNA TGTGCCACTAAACTAGCGGGAGGAATCTACGAGCAGTACTTC.